The 13 T cell receptor beta chains in this list originate from one sample, sequenced in a study of T cell changes during pregnancy in multiple sclerosis. The protocol was immunoSEQ multiplex PCR, while the TCRdb copy is restricted to in-frame clones and leaves out a portion. The sample carries just under 65,000 clones, around 91% recorded once. Sample: peripheral blood, taken in the third trimester of pregnancy. Every receptor here comes from a female donor in good health, enrolled as a control in a pregnancy study.

This clone was detected once. The chain combines TRBV19 with TRBJ2-1; the D gene is possibly TRBD1 (6 bases). Germline-derived CDR1 and CDR2 are LNHDA and SQIVND (reference sequence). The CDR3 runs to 13 residues. Deletions cut 5 bases from V and 6 bases from J, with 11 bases between. CDR3 DNA: TGTGCCAGTAGTTTGGGGACACCCAATGAGCAGTTCTTC. It is translated as CASSLGTPNEQFF.

The rearrangement joins TRBV6-5 to TRBJ2-7; tentatively, D is TRBD2 (6 bases). Between the trimmed V and J ends, which lost 5 bases and 6 bases, there was a span of 11 bases. This CDR3 comprises 12 residues. Germline V CDR1 and CDR2: MNHEY, SVGAGI. DNA of the CDR3: TGTGCCAGCAGTACTTTGGGGGGCGAGCAGTACTTC. It codes for CASSTLGGEQYF.

The sample holds one count of this clone. This chain joins TRBV6-4 and TRBJ2-2; D possibly corresponds to TRBD2 (5 bases). V dropped 9 bases and J dropped 1 base, with 12 bases sitting between them. The CDR3 runs 14 residues. Germline CDR1 MRHNA, CDR2 SNTAGT. CDR3 residues: CASRGQVNTGELFF. The CDR3 DNA sequence: TGTGCCAGTCGCGGGCAGGTGAACACCGGGGAGCTGTTTTTT.

This chain uses TRBV27 with TRBJ2-3; 8 bases are a match to TRBD1. The germline CDR1 and CDR2 sequences are MNHEY and SMNVEV (reference sequence). J gave up 3 bases and V 5 bases, and 10 bases lay outside the gene matches. The CDR3 has 16 residues. Written as DNA, the CDR3 is TGTGCCAGCAGTGGGGGGACAGGCCGAACGACAGATACGCAGTATTTT. Protein sequence: CASSGGTGRTTDTQYF.

The chain combines TRBV19 with TRBJ1-4, with D unresolved. Trimming stripped 1 base from V and 8 bases from J, with 14 bases between. The CDR3 has 15 residues. Per germline, CDR1 LNHDA and CDR2 SQIVND (reference sequence). CDR3 DNA sequence: TGTGCCAGTAGTATAGTTGTGTCGGGATCCGAAAAACTGTTTTTT. Its translation is CASSIVVSGSEKLFF.

V usage is TRBV30 and J usage is TRBJ1-1; TRBD1 might be the D (6 bases). Per the germline V gene, CDR1 is GTSNPN and CDR2 is SVGIG (reference sequence). The V gene lost 0 bases and the J gene lost 1 base, with 18 bases spanning the gap. This CDR3 is 17 amino acids long. The CDR3 nucleotides read TGTGCCTGGAGTGTAAGAACAGGGCTTGTTCGGAACACTGAAGCTTTCTTT. It encodes CAWSVRTGLVRNTEAFF.

This rearrangement joins TRBV2 to TRBJ2-7, with 10 nucleotides matching TRBD2. Germline V gene data show CDR1 as SNHLY and CDR2 as FYNNEI. This CDR3 has 15 amino acids. The V gene end was trimmed by 4 bases and the J gene end by 4 bases; junction bases not matched to a gene: 7. The chain's CDR3 is CASSAGTSVKYEQYF. CDR3 coding DNA: TGTGCCAGCAGTGCTGGGACTAGCGTCAAATACGAGCAGTACTTC.

The chain is built from TRBV30 and TRBJ1-2; 7 positions agree with TRBD1. This CDR3 has 12 amino acids. Unmatched junction bases numbered 6, after V lost 4 bases and J lost 7 bases. Germline-derived CDR1 and CDR2 are GTSNPN and SVGIG (reference sequence). The CDR3 DNA sequence: TGTGCCTGGAATCAGGGGGTCGGTGGCTACACCTTC. Translation: CAWNQGVGGYTF.

The chain uses TRBV5-1 and TRBJ1-2; 10 positions match TRBD1. The CDR3 covers 15 residues. The V gene end was trimmed by 4 bases and the J gene end by 7 bases; junction bases not matched to a gene: 10. Germline V CDR1 and CDR2: SGHRS, YFSETQ. Written as DNA, the CDR3 is TGCGCCAGCAGCCTAAGACAGGGGGCGCAGAGTGGCTACACCTTC. It specifies CASSLRQGAQSGYTF.

The chain joins TRBV6-1 to TRBJ1-1; the match to TRBD1 covers 7 bases. With 0 bases clipped from V and 6 bases from J, the junction kept 10 bases outside the gene matches. In germline, CDR1 is MNHNS, CDR2 SASEGT. The CDR3 runs 16 residues. The CDR3: CASSEALGRGSSEAFF. The CDR3 nucleotides are TGTGCCAGCAGTGAAGCGTTGGGCAGGGGGAGTTCTGAAGCTTTCTTT.

The rearrangement uses TRBV18 and TRBJ1-1; D is undetermined. Germline V gene sequence: CDR1 KGHSH, CDR2 LQKENI. V lost 0 bases to trimming and J lost 5 bases, with 13 bases between them. This CDR3 region has 15 residues. CDR3 region: CASSPPQTVGTEAFF. The DNA for the CDR3 is TGTGCCAGCTCACCACCGCAGACGGTCGGGACTGAAGCTTTCTTT.

The rearrangement uses TRBV18 and TRBJ1-3; weak D call: TRBD1 (6 bases). The CDR3 length is 16 residues. Germline CDR1 and CDR2: KGHSH and LQKENI. Deletions cut 5 bases from V and 6 bases from J, with 20 bases between. CDR3 sequence reads: CASSTKTAAGVNTIYF. DNA of the CDR3: TGTGCCAGCTCAACTAAAACCGCGGCAGGGGTAAACACCATATATTTT.

This clone has a single count. The chain uses TRBV9 and TRBJ1-3; possible D gene TRBD1, 5 bases. Germline loops: CDR1 SGDLS, CDR2 YYNGEE. Trimming shortened V by 3 bases and J by 0 bases, and 10 bases separated the two germline ends. The CDR3 is 15 amino acids. This chain's CDR3 is CASSGTLLSGNTIYF. As DNA, the CDR3 is TGTGCCAGCAGCGGGACACTGCTCTCTGGAAACACCATATATTTT.